Given below is one TCR beta chain in context. What it binds is not known. Data came from immunoSEQ multiplex PCR; TCRdb stores just in-frame clones and leaves some out. The sample records 35,000 to 50,000 clones, roughly three quarters being singletons. V dropped 6 bases and J dropped 10 bases, with 21 bases sitting between them. CDR1 KGHSH and CDR2 LQKENI come from the germline V gene. There are 14 residues in the CDR3. The source of the sample is a study of PD-1 blockade in classical Hodgkin lymphoma. Every one of the patients relapsed after autologous stem cell transplantation (brentuximab vedotin exposure was variable). Overall study results and limits: Complete responders possessed baseline diversity comparable to newly diagnosed patients. A significant rise in TCR diversity was seen by C4D1 for CD4+ cells but not for CD8+ cells. No one has yet defined what causes the repertoire differences, which may be disease activity or prior therapy. Anyone who began nivolumab under 1 year after ASCT was excluded.

This clonotype originated in a human donor with classical Hodgkin lymphoma. The chain employs TRBV18 and TRBJ1-1; possibly TRBD1 for D (5 bases). The sequencing used peripheral blood mononuclear cells (PBMCs), collected at baseline. The CDR3 sequence: CASSSQEDRGGAFF. CDR3 DNA sequence: TGTGCCAGCTCTTCACAGGAGGATCGGGGGGGAGCTTTCTTT. The full variable domain, in which reference TRBV18 and TRBJ1-1 provide the parts outside the CDR3, is NAGVMQNPRHLVRRRGQEARLRCSPMKGHSHVYWYRQLPEEGLKFMVYLQKENIIDESGMPKERFSAEFPKEGPSILRIQQVVRGDSAAYFCASSSQEDRGGAFFGQGTRLTVV.